A selection of T cell receptor beta chains follows, all from one sample in a study of read filtering for tumor transcriptome and immune sequencing. TCRdb passed the reads through MiXCR, listing each CDR3 protein once. The sample holds about 86,000 distinct CDR3 sequences, 9% to 15% seen once. The sequenced sample was a population of CD138-negative cells sorted from bone marrow. Receptors were obtained from a donor aged 40 or older with multiple myeloma. Each CDR3 is given with its conserved first and last residue. D genes are given only for firm matches. Expanded clones are given a class, and other clones once, few, many or no size at all.

abundance	v_gene	j_gene	d_gene	CDR3aa	CDR3nt
many	TRBV20-1	TRBJ2-7	.	CSAVPTGLNYEQYF	TGCAGTGCTGTACCGACAGGACTGAACTACGAGCAGTACTTC
many	TRBV5-1	TRBJ2-5	.	CASSLGEETQYF	TGCGCCAGCAGCTTGGGAGAAGAGACCCAGTACTTC
many	TRBV7-3	TRBJ2-2	.	CASSLAGTTNTGELFF	TGTGCCAGCAGCTTAGCAGGGACGACGAACACCGGGGAGCTGTTTTTT
.	TRBV4-2	TRBJ2-7	TRBD2	CASGPELPTPGLAGYSYEQYF	TGTGCCAGCGGCCCCGAATTACCAACCCCGGGACTAGCGGGTTACTCCTACGAGCAGTACTTC
many	TRBV4-1	TRBJ2-3	TRBD2	CASSQFGRMNTQYF	TGCGCCAGCAGCCAATTCGGGAGGATGAATACGCAGTATTTT
many	TRBV12-3/TRBV12-4	TRBJ1-2	.	CASSLAQVYGYTF	TGTGCCAGCAGTTTAGCACAGGTCTATGGCTACACCTTC
many	TRBV18	TRBJ1-1	TRBD1	CASSPIGQGRSEAFF	TGTGCCAGCTCTCCCATAGGACAGGGACGGTCTGAAGCTTTCTTT
many	TRBV5-6	TRBJ2-1	TRBD1	CASSLGTGGASYNEQFF	TGTGCCAGCAGCTTAGGGACAGGGGGCGCGTCCTACAATGAGCAGTTCTTC
many	TRBV5-8	TRBJ2-1	TRBD2	CASSLAVSSGSRYNEQFF	TGTGCCAGCAGCTTGGCCGTTTCTAGCGGGAGTCGGTATAATGAGCAGTTCTTC
.	TRBV5-1	TRBJ2-2	TRBD1	CASSVGTGKAGELFF	TGCGCCAGCAGCGTTGGGACAGGGAAGGCCGGGGAGCTGTTTTTT
many	TRBV6-1	TRBJ2-1	.	CASSLVTYPVYNEQFF	TGTGCCAGCAGTTTGGTCACTTACCCCGTCTACAATGAGCAGTTCTTC